The T cell receptor (beta chain) described here comes from a study of vaccination and CD4 T cells after COVID-19. The overall study: Cells received overlapping spike peptides from SARS-CoV-2, HCoV-NL63, HCoV-OC43 and HCoV-229E as stimulation.

Sequencing of DNA taken from cultured CD4+ T cells relied on the Oncomine TCR Beta short-read assay. Extraction of genomic DNA was performed on cultured CD4+ T cells. TCRdb re-derived calls from the PCR reads in MiXCR, one entry per CDR3 protein. This repertoire shows about 11,000 distinct CDR3 sequences, approximately 52% found once; its top ten account for roughly a tenth. This CDR3 contains 13 residues. Germline V lookup: CDR1 MNHEY, CDR2 SVGAGI. The germline V and J ends were trimmed by 4 bases and 3 bases, with 10 bases remaining between them. As regards this clonotype: Its target is unknown.

Treatment: approximately nine-day PBMC culture with coronavirus spike peptide pools or control peptides (ViraFEST assay). ViraFEST used peptide pools to expand antigen-specific T cells before TCR sequencing. It was after around eleven days of culture that CD4+ T cells were isolated by negative selection. This receptor was obtained from a human donor who had recovered from COVID-19. The sample taken for sequencing was CD4+ T cells from blood, cultured in vitro. The J gene is TRBJ2-7, the V gene TRBV6-5, with TRBD1 as a possible D gene (6 bases). The CDR3 here is CASSSIRGYEQYF. The CDR3 nucleotides read TGTGCCAGCAGTTCGATCAGGGGCTACGAGCAGTACTTC.